The 12 T cell receptor beta chains reported below all come from one sample, sequenced in a study of OX40 agonist ivuxolimab in advanced cancers. Some clones are missing from TCRdb's copy, which holds only in-frame ones; the method was immunoSEQ multiplex PCR. This sample yields roughly 56,000 clones, of which about 86% are seen a single time; about 0.88% belongs to the top ten. The sequencing used CD4+ or CD8+ T cells sorted from blood, collected in a trial of the OX40 agonist ivuxolimab. These receptors originate from an adult with an advanced solid tumor such as melanoma, head and neck, liver or kidney cancer.

The V call is TRBV29-1, the J call TRBJ2-2; TRBD1 matches 12 bases. Trimming took 6 bases from V and 7 from J; bases not matched to a gene: 6. CDR3 length: 14 amino acids. The germline CDR1 and CDR2 sequences are SQVTM and ANQGSEA. The DNA of the CDR3 is TGCAGCGTCGGGACAGGGGGCTTAGGCGGGGAGCTGTTTTTT. Translation: CSVGTGGLGGELFF.

Comments on this clone: A junction end diverges from the germline sequence, so it may reflect a read error. The gene calls are TRBV6-1 and TRBJ1-1; D not resolved. This CDR3 comprises 15 residues. In germline, CDR1 is MNHNS, CDR2 SASEGT. The CDR3 region is CASGENLRVRTEAFF. DNA for the CDR3: TGTGCCAGCGGTGAAAATCTGAGGGTCAGGACTGAAGCTTTCTTT.

The V call is TRBV28, the J call TRBJ2-5; 7 nucleotides agree with TRBD1. Judging by the DNA end, TRBJ2-7 fits better; the J call may be wrong. This CDR3 is built from 14 residues. Germline loops: CDR1 MDHEN, CDR2 SYDVKM. The CDR3 DNA reads as TGTGCCAGCAGTTTATGGGCAGGGGGCTACGAGCAGTACTTC. Translation gives CASSLWAGGYEQYF.

This chain uses TRBV9 with TRBJ2-3; the match to TRBD1 covers 7 bases. Germline V gene lookup returns CDR1 SGDLS and CDR2 YYNGEE. The CDR3 extends over 14 amino acids. Germline trimming cut 4 bases from V and 4 bases from J; bases unmatched to any gene: 6. Here the CDR3 reads CASSSQTGPDTQYF. The CDR3 DNA reads TGTGCCAGCAGCTCCCAGACAGGGCCAGATACGCAGTATTTT.

The chain has TRBV9 and TRBJ2-3; D possibly corresponds to TRBD2 (5 bases). The CDR3 has 14 residues. V lost 4 bases and J lost 0, with 9 bases in between. CDR1 SGDLS and CDR2 YYNGEE come from the germline V gene. The CDR3 DNA follows: TGTGCCAGCAGCCCAAGGACTAGCACAGATACGCAGTATTTT. Its translation: CASSPRTSTDTQYF. The full variable domain, with the rest looked up from reference TRBV9 and TRBJ2-3, is DSGVTQTPKHLITATGQRVTLRCSPRSGDLSVYWYQQSLDQGLQFLIQYYNGEERAKGNILERFSAQQFPDLHSELNLSSLELGDSALYFCASSPRTSTDTQYFGPGTRLTVL.

J is TRBJ1-5 and V is TRBV11-1; D perhaps matches TRBD1 (6 bases). Trimming took 5 bases from V and 6 from J, leaving 14 bases between them. The CDR3 length is 14 residues. From germline, CDR1 is SGHAT and CDR2 FQDESV (reference sequence). The CDR3: CASSLNRAGQPQHF. As DNA, the CDR3 is TGTGCCAGCAGCCTTAACAGGGCGGGTCAGCCCCAGCATTTT.

This rearrangement joins TRBV18 to TRBJ1-1, with D unresolved. CDR1 and CDR2 (germline): KGHSH, LQKENI. V shed 5 bases and J shed 7 bases, with 11 bases lying between them. The CDR3 spans 12 residues. This CDR3 reads CASSSVRDEAFF. CDR3 DNA: TGTGCCAGCTCAAGCGTTAGGGATGAAGCTTTCTTT.

The chain employs TRBV6-5 and TRBJ1-6; D possibly corresponds to TRBD1 (5 bases). With 7 bases removed from V and 9 bases from J, the gap between germline ends came to 16 bases. Germline CDR1 is MNHEY and CDR2 is SVGAGI. The CDR3 runs to 14 residues. CDR3 protein: CASTKAGFGSPLHF. As DNA, the CDR3 is TGTGCCAGCACCAAGGCAGGGTTCGGTTCACCCCTCCACTTT.

The chain is built from TRBV7-2 and TRBJ2-5; 12 positions match TRBD2. This CDR3 contains 16 residues. Germline CDR1 reads SGHTA; CDR2 reads FQGNSA. J lost 7 bases, V lost 5 bases, and 11 bases had no gene match. The CDR3 DNA follows: TGTGCCAGCAGCCCAGGAGCTAGCGGGGGGGCCGCGACCCAGTACTTC. It is translated as CASSPGASGGAATQYF.

The chain combines TRBV27 with TRBJ2-3, with D possibly TRBD2 on 5 matching bases. There are 16 residues in the CDR3. V lost 4 bases to trimming and J lost 2 bases, with 16 bases between them. In germline, CDR1 is MNHEY, CDR2 SMNVEV (reference sequence). Here the CDR3 DNA reads TGTGCCAGCAGTTCATGGACGGGAAGACCCACAGATACGCAGTATTTT. Its translation is CASSSWTGRPTDTQYF.

This clone has just one count. V gene TRBV2 combines with J gene TRBJ2-1; TRBD1 matches at 12 bases. J lost 15 bases, V lost 2 bases, and 5 bases had no gene match. Germline CDR1 SNHLY, CDR2 FYNNEI. The CDR3 runs 13 residues. The CDR3 protein is CASSERGQGALFF. CDR3 sequence (DNA): TGTGCCAGCAGTGAAAGGGGACAGGGGGCATTGTTCTTC.

The chain employs TRBV29-1 and TRBJ2-2; D not certain. The length of the CDR3 is 12 residues. Germline CDR1 and CDR2: SQVTM and ANQGSEA. Trimming removed 4 bases from V and 6 bases from J, with 9 bases in between. CDR3 region: CSVVQVAGELFF. The DNA for the CDR3 is TGCAGCGTTGTGCAGGTAGCCGGGGAGCTGTTTTTT.